The T cell receptor (beta chain) under discussion was sequenced for a study of early T cells in non-severe SARS-CoV-2 infection. Turning to the study itself: Sequencing was performed on bulk RNA from unsorted whole blood, leaving chains unpaired. Findings and limits, study-wide: VDJdb matching skewed toward anti-spike CD8 responses, missing private and CD4 specificities.

The ends were cut back, 5 bases at V and 8 bases at J, with 15 bases in the middle. The CDR3 sequence is 13 residues long. The library protocol tagged individual cDNA molecules with unique molecular identifiers. TCRdb processed the 5' RACE reads anew with MiXCR; each CDR3 protein has one entry. The sample has around 44,000 distinct CDR3 sequences; around 7.7% are singletons. This clonotype came up many times. What it binds is unknown. The material sequenced was whole blood. The receptor was isolated from an adult who was a healthcare worker with PCR-confirmed SARS-CoV-2 infection or an uninfected control (not recorded which). This chain links TRBV12-3 or TRBV12-4 with TRBJ1-2; D may be TRBD1 (5 bases). CDR3 in DNA: TGTGCCAGCAGTCCCGGGACGCCTAAAGGCTACACCTTC. Encoded protein: CASSPGTPKGYTF.